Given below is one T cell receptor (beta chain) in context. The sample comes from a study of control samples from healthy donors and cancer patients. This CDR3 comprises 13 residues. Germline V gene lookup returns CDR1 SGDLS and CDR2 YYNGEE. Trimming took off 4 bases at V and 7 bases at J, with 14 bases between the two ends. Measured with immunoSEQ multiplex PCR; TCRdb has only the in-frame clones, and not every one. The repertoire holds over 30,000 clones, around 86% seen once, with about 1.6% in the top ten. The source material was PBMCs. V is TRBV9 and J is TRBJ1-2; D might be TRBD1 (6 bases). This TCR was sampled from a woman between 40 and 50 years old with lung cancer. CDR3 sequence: CASSTSTGSGYTF. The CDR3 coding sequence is TGTGCCAGCAGCACGTCGACAGGCTCTGGCTACACCTTC.